This T cell receptor beta chain was identified during a study of OX40 agonist ivuxolimab in advanced cancers. Study in general: Ivuxolimab, an antibody acting as an agonist of OX40 (CD134), was used to treat patients.

Assay used: immunoSEQ multiplex PCR; TCRdb lists only in-frame clones, some missing. This table holds tens of thousands of clones, around nine tenths found once. The CDR3 length is 21 residues. Germline CDR1 and CDR2: MDHEN and SYDVKM. Trimming stripped 4 bases from V and 2 bases from J, with 32 bases between. The clonotype comes from an adult with an advanced solid tumor such as melanoma, head and neck, liver or kidney cancer. The sequencing used CD4+ or CD8+ T cells sorted from blood, collected in a trial of the OX40 agonist ivuxolimab. The V gene is TRBV28, the J gene TRBJ1-2; tentatively, D is TRBD1 (6 bases). CDR3 nucleotide sequence: TGTGCCAGCAGTTCCCCCTCCCCGTGGGGGCTTATGGGAGGGGTAAACTATGGCTACACCTTC. Encoded protein: CASSSPSPWGLMGGVNYGYTF.